The clone carrying this T cell receptor beta chain was found many times. Its matching antigen is unknown. There are 13 residues in the CDR3. V dropped 7 bases and J dropped 3 bases, with 9 bases sitting between them. Looked up from germline, CDR1 is KGHDR and CDR2 is SFDVKD. RNA transcripts gave rise to amplified TCR beta CDR3 regions. The TCR CDR3 first-round RT-PCR relied on the HTBI primer set. From the multiplex PCR reads, TCRdb called clonotypes with MiXCR, one entry per CDR3 protein. The data hold approximately 400,000 distinct CDR3 sequences, with around 15% observed a single time. A Clinical Activity Score of at least 3, a NOSPECS grade of at least 4 and a duration under 3 months were recorded in the ophthalmopathy patients. Extraction of PBMCs used roughly 9.4 ml of fresh peripheral blood. The source of the sample is a study of T cells in Graves' hyperthyroidism and ophthalmopathy. Overall study context: Blood from the periphery was taken at initial diagnosis, before any treatment.

General study findings and limits: By a 13 V-J model, ophthalmopathy was set apart from stable hyperthyroidism.

Sequenced material: blood. The sequence was obtained from a man in his fifties with Graves' ophthalmopathy. The chain carries TRBV24-1 and TRBJ1-5, with D perhaps matching TRBD1 (6 bases). The CDR3 is CATRDSDNQPQHF. In DNA form, the CDR3 reads TGTGCCACCAGGGACAGCGACAATCAGCCCCAGCATTTT.